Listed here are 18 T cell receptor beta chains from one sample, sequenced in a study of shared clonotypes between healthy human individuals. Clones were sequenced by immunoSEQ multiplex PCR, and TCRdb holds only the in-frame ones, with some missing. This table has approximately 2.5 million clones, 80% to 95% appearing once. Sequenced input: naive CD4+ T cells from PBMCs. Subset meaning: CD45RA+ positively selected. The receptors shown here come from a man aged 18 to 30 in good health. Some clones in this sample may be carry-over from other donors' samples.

The chain's CDR3 is CASSELAGTDTQYF. CDR3 bases: TGTGCCAGCAGTGAACTAGCGGGCACAGATACGCAGTATTTT. The chain links TRBV6-1 to TRBJ2-3; the match to TRBD2 covers 7 bases. This CDR3 comprises 14 residues. The germline V gene has CDR1 MNHNS and CDR2 SASEGT. J was trimmed by 1 base and V by 2 bases; bases with no gene match: 0.

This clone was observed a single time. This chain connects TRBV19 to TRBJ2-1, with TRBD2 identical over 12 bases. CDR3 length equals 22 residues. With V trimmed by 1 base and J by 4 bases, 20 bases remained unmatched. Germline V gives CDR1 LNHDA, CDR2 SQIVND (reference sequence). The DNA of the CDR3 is TGTGCCAGTAGTATAGGGGGACGGCTAGCGGGAGGGCCACGGAGGCTTTACAATGAGCAGTTCTTC. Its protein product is CASSIGGRLAGGPRRLYNEQFF. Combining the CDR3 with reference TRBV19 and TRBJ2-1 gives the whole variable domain DGGITQSPKYLFRKEGQNVTLSCEQNLNHDAMYWYRQDPGQGLRLIYYSQIVNDFQKGDIAEGYSVSREKKESFPLTVTSAQKNPTAFYLCASSIGGRLAGGPRRLYNEQFFGPGTRLTVL.

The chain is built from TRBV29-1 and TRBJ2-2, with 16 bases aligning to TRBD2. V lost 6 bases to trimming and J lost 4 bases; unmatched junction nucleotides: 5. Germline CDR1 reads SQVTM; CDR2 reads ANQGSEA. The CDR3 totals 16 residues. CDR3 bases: TGCAGCGTCCGGGGACTAGCGGGAGGGCCCACCGGGGAGCTGTTTTTT. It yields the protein CSVRGLAGGPTGELFF.

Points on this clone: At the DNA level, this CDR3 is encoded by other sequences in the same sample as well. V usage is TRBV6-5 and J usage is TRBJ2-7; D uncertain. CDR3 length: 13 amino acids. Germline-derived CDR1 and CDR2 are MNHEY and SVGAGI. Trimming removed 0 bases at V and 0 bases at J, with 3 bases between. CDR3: CASSYSVSYEQYF. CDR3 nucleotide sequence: TGTGCCAGCAGTTACTCCGTCTCCTACGAGCAGTACTTC.

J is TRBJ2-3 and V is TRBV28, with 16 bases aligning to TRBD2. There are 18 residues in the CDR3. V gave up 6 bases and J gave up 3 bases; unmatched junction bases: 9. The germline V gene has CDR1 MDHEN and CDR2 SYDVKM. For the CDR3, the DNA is TGTGCCAGCAGAAAACGGGGACTAGCGGGAGGGTGGACAGATACGCAGTATTTT. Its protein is CASRKRGLAGGWTDTQYF.

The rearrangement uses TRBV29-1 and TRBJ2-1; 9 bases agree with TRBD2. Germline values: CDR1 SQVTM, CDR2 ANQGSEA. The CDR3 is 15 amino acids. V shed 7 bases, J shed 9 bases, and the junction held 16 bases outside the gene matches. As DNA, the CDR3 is TGCAGCGCCGGAAAGAGGCTAGCGGGACCCACTGAGCAGTTCTTC. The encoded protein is CSAGKRLAGPTEQFF.

The CDR3 is CASSLGPGTGETQYF. CDR3 coding DNA: TGTGCCAGCAGCTTGGGACCGGGAACCGGGGAGACCCAGTACTTC. The chain has TRBV5-4 and TRBJ2-5; a weak D match, TRBD2 (5 bases). This CDR3 is built from 15 residues. The ends were cut back, 0 bases at V and 5 bases at J, with 14 bases in the middle. Germline-derived CDR1 and CDR2 are SGHNT and YYREEE (reference sequence). Variable domain in full (rest from reference TRBV5-4 and TRBJ2-5): ETGVTQSPTHLIKTRGQQVTLRCSSQSGHNTVSWYQQALGQGPQFIFQYYREEENGRGNFPPRFSGLQFPNYSSELNVNALELDDSALYLCASSLGPGTGETQYFGPGTRLLVL.

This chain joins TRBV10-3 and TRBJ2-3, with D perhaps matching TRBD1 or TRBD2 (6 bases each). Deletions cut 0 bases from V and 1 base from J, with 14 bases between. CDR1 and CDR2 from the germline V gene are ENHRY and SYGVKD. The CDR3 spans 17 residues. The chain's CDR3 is CAISESRQASGTDTQYF. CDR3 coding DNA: TGTGCCATCAGTGAGTCCCGACAGGCTAGCGGCACAGATACGCAGTATTTT.

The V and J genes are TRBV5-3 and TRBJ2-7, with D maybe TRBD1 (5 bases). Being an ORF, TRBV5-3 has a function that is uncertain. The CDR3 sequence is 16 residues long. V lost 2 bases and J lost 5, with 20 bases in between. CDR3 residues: CARSFRIWTQVDEQYF. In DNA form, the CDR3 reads TGTGCCAGAAGCTTCCGGATCTGGACACAGGTGGACGAGCAGTACTTC.

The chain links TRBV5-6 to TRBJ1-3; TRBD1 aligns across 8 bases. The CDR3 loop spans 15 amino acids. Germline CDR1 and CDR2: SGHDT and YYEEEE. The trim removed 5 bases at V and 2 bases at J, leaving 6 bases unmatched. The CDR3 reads CASSPDRGAGNTIYF. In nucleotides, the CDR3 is TGTGCCAGCAGTCCTGACAGGGGAGCTGGAAACACCATATATTTT.

The CDR3 DNA sequence: TGTGCCAGTAGTATCCCGGGGAAGGGTCTAGCTAACTATGGCTACACCTTC. Protein product: CASSIPGKGLANYGYTF. This rearrangement joins TRBV19 to TRBJ1-2, with D unclear. This CDR3 comprises 17 residues. The germline V and J ends were trimmed by 3 bases and 0 bases, with 17 bases remaining between them. CDR1 is LNHDA and CDR2 is SQIVND in the germline V gene (reference sequence).

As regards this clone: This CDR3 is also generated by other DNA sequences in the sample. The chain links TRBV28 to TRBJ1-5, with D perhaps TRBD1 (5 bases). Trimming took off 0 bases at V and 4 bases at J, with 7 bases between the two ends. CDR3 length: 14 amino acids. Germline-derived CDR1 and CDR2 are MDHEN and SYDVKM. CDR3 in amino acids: CASSLWSGNQPQHF. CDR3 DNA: TGTGCCAGCAGTTTATGGTCAGGGAATCAGCCCCAGCATTTT. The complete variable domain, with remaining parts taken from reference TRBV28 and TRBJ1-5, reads DVKVTQSSRYLVKRTGEKVFLECVQDMDHENMFWYRQDPGLGLRLIYFSYDVKMKEKGDIPEGYSVSREKKERFSLILESASTNQTSMYLCASSLWSGNQPQHFGDGTRLSIL.

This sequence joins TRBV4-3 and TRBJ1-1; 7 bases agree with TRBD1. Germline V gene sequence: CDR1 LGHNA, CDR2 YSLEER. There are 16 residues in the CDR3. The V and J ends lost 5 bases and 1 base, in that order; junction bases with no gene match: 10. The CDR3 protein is CASSGRQGTGNTEAFF. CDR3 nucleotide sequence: TGCGCCAGCAGCGGTCGACAGGGAACCGGGAACACTGAAGCTTTCTTT.

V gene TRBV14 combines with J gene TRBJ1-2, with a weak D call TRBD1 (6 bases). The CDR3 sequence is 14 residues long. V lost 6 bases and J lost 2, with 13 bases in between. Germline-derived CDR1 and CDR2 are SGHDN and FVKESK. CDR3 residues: CASRPQTGNYGYTF. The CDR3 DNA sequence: TGTGCCAGCAGACCCCAAACAGGGAACTATGGCTACACCTTC.

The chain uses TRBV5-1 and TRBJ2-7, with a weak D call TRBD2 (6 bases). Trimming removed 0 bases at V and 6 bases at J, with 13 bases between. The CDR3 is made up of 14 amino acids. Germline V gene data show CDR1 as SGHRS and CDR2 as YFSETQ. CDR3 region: CASSLDASEGEQYF. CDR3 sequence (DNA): TGCGCCAGCAGCTTGGATGCTAGCGAGGGCGAGCAGTACTTC.

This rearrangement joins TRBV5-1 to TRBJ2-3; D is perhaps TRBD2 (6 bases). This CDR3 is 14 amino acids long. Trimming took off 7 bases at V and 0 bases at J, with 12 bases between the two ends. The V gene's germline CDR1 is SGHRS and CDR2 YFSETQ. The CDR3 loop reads CASQLAISTDTQYF. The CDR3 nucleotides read TGCGCCAGCCAGCTAGCGATCAGCACAGATACGCAGTATTTT.

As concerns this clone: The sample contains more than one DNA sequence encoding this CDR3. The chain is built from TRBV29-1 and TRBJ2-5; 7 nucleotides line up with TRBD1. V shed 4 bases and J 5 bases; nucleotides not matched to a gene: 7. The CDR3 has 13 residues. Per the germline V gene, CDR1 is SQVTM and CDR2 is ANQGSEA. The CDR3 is CSVARQGGETQYF. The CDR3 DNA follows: TGCAGCGTTGCCAGACAGGGCGGTGAGACCCAGTACTTC.

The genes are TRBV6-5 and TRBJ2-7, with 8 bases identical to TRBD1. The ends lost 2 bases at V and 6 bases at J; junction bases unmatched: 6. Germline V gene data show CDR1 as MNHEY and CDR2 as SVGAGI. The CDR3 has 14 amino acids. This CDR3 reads CASSYRQGLSEQYF. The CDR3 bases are TGTGCCAGCAGTTACCGACAGGGGCTCAGCGAGCAGTACTTC.